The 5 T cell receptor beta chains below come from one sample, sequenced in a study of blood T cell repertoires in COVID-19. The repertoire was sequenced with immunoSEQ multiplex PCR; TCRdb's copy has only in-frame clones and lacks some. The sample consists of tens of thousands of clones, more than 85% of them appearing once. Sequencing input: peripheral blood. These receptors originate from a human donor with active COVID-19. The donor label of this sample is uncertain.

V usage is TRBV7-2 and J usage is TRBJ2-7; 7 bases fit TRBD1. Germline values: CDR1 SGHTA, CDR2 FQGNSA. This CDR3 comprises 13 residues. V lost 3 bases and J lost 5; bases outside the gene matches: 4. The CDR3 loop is CASSLTGTHEQYF. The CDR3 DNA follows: TGTGCCAGCAGCTTGACAGGGACACACGAGCAGTACTTC.

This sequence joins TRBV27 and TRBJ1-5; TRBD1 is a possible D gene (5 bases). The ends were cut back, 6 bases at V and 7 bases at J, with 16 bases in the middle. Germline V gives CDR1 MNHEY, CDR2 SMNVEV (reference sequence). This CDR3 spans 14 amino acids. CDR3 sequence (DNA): TGTGCCAGCAGACCAAGCGGGGGTGGGCAGCCCCAGCATTTT. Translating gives CASRPSGGGQPQHF.

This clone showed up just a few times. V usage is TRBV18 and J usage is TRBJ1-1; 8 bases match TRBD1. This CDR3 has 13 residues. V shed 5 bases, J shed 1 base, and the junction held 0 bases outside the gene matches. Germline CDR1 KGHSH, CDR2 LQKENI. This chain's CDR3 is CASSGQGNTEAFF. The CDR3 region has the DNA TGTGCCAGCTCAGGACAGGGGAACACTGAAGCTTTCTTT. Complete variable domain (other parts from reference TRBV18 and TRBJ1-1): NAGVMQNPRHLVRRRGQEARLRCSPMKGHSHVYWYRQLPEEGLKFMVYLQKENIIDESGMPKERFSAEFPKEGPSILRIQQVVRGDSAAYFCASSGQGNTEAFFGQGTRLTVV.

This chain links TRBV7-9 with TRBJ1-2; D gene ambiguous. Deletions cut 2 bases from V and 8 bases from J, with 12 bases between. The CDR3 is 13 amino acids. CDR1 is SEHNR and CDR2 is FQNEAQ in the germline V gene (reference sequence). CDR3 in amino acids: CASSLNGLGGYTF. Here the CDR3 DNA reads TGTGCCAGCAGCTTAAACGGACTTGGGGGCTACACCTTC.

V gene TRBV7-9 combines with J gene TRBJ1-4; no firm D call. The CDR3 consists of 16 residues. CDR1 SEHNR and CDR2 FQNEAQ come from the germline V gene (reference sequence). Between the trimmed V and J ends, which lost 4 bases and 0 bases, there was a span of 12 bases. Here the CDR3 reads CASSSSYRSTNEKLFF. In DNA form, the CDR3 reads TGTGCCAGCAGCTCCTCTTACAGATCAACTAATGAAAAACTGTTTTTT.